These T cell receptor beta chains were read from a single sample in a study of vaccination and CD4 T cells after COVID-19. These receptors' targets are unknown. TCRdb independently ran MiXCR on the PCR reads; one entry per CDR3 protein. This sample has roughly 22,000 distinct CDR3 sequences, with approximately 30% found just once. The sample taken for sequencing was cultured CD4+ T cells from blood. The receptors stem from a human donor with COVID-19. The CDR3 runs from the conserved cysteine through the conserved F or W. The D gene is left open where the match is weak. Some rows have no size entry. The others give once, few or many, or a class for an expanded clone.

abundance,len,j_gene,v_gene,d_gene,CDR3nt,CDR3aa
medium-sized,15,TRBJ1-2,TRBV4-3,-,TGCGCCAGCAGCCAAGGTCCGGGACAAGGCTATGGCTACACCTTC,CASSQGPGQGYGYTF
-,20,TRBJ2-4,TRBV6-1,TRBD1,TGTGCCAGCAGTACCGCCGGGACAGGGACTGCAAGGGTAGCCAAAAACATTCAGTACTTC,CASSTAGTGTARVAKNIQYF
-,15,TRBJ2-7,TRBV7-2,TRBD1,TGTGCCAGCAGCTTATTGGACAGGGGCGCCTACGAGCAGTACTTC,CASSLLDRGAYEQYF
-,14,TRBJ1-2,TRBV7-8,-,TGTGCCAGCAGCTTAGGTCCAGGGTACTATGGCTACACCTTC,CASSLGPGYYGYTF
-,15,TRBJ2-2,TRBV5-4,-,TGTGCCAGCAGCAAGGACCAGCGGAACACCGGGGAGCTGTTTTTT,CASSKDQRNTGELFF
-,15,TRBJ2-2,TRBV2,-,TGTGCCAGCAGGTCCGTACCGGGCCCCACCGGGGAGCTGTTTTTT,CASRSVPGPTGELFF
-,16,TRBJ2-5,TRBV14,TRBD2,TGTGCCAGCAGCCCGGGGACTAGCGGGGGACGGGAGACCCAGTACTTC,CASSPGTSGGRETQYF
few,14,TRBJ1-1,TRBV6-1,TRBD1,TGTGCCAGCATCCACCGGGGACAGGTTGCTGAAGCTTTCTTT,CASIHRGQVAEAFF
-,13,TRBJ2-3,TRBV5-1,-,TGCGCCAGCAGCTTGGACAGGGCAGATACGCAGTATTTT,CASSLDRADTQYF
few,13,TRBJ1-1,TRBV20-1,TRBD1,TGCAGTGCTAGAACCCCAGGGGGCACTGAAGCTTTCTTT,CSARTPGGTEAFF
-,15,TRBJ2-7,TRBV5-1,TRBD1,TGCGCCAGCAGCCGAACCGGGACAGGGGTATACGAGCAGTACTTC,CASSRTGTGVYEQYF
-,14,TRBJ2-1,TRBV7-2,TRBD2,TGTGCCAGCAGCTTAGCCGCGGGGGTACGTGAGCAGTTCTTC,CASSLAAGVREQFF
few,13,TRBJ1-5,TRBV6-4,-,TGTGCCAGCAGTGAAGGGGCCAATCAGCCCCAGCATTTT,CASSEGANQPQHF
-,16,TRBJ2-1,TRBV6-1,TRBD2,TGTGCCAGCAGTCGAGCTAGCGGGGGGGGCCGGAATGAGCAGTTCTTC,CASSRASGGGRNEQFF
few,13,TRBJ1-2,TRBV6-1,-,TGTGCCAGCAGTGCGTCCTCAGGCGGGGGCTACACCTTC,CASSASSGGGYTF
-,14,TRBJ1-2,TRBV12-5,-,TGTGCTAGTGCCCTAGGGGCTGTGAGAGGTGGCTACACCTTC,CASALGAVRGGYTF
few,16,TRBJ2-3,TRBV6-1,TRBD1,TGTGCCAGCAGGGAGGGCCTGGACAGGGCGGCAGATACGCAGTATTTT,CASREGLDRAADTQYF
-,17,TRBJ2-6,TRBV21-1,-,TGTGCCAGCAGCAAGGGGACAGGGTCCTCTGGGGCCAACGTCCTGACTTTC,CASSKGTGSSGANVLTF
-,12,TRBJ1-4,TRBV30,-,TGTGCCTGGAGTGTATTACTGGGAAAACTGTTTTTT,CAWSVLLGKLFF
medium-sized,16,TRBJ1-5,TRBV27,-,TGTGCCAGCAGTCCCCGGGACGGATATAGCAATCAGCCCCAGCATTTT,CASSPRDGYSNQPQHF
-,14,TRBJ1-5,TRBV7-2,TRBD1,TGTGCCAGCAGCTTGACAGGGGAAGTTCAGCCCCAGCATTTT,CASSLTGEVQPQHF
-,16,TRBJ2-1,TRBV6-5,-,TGTGCCAGCAGTTACTCGACAGGTCTATCGAGCAATGAGCAGTTCTTC,CASSYSTGLSSNEQFF
medium-sized,13,TRBJ2-5,TRBV27,-,TGTGCCAGCAGCCTGGACGTCCGAGGGACCCAGTACTTC,CASSLDVRGTQYF
few,15,TRBJ2-3,TRBV7-9,-,TGTGCCAGCAGCTTAGGGTCAGGGAGCACAGATACGCAGTATTTT,CASSLGSGSTDTQYF
-,15,TRBJ2-3,TRBV5-1,-,TGCGCCAGCAGCTTTCGTGGGGCCTACACAGATACGCAGTATTTT,CASSFRGAYTDTQYF
few,13,TRBJ1-1,TRBV7-9,-,TGTGCCAGCAGCCGACTCGGGGGGGTGGGAGCTTTCTTT,CASSRLGGVGAFF
few,13,TRBJ2-5,TRBV23-1,-,TGCGCCAGCAGTCAACCCAAGGCAGGGACCCAGTACTTC,CASSQPKAGTQYF
-,18,TRBJ1-5,TRBV4-2,TRBD1,TGTGCCAGCAGCCAAGACACTTCAGGGGGACTCTTTGGCCAGCCCCAGCATTTT,CASSQDTSGGLFGQPQHF
-,15,TRBJ2-3,TRBV7-3,TRBD2,TGTGCCAGCAGCTCCAGCGGGGGACGCACAGATACGCAGTATTTT,CASSSSGGRTDTQYF
few,13,TRBJ1-2,TRBV30,-,TGTGCCTGGAGTGTCGACGGGATCTATGGCTACACCTTC,CAWSVDGIYGYTF
few,13,TRBJ1-5,TRBV6-1,-,TGTGCCAGCAGGCAGGGCCCTGCCGGGCCCCAGCATTTT,CASRQGPAGPQHF
-,14,TRBJ2-7,TRBV5-1,-,TGCGCCAGCAGTGTCGGGGCCAGCTCCTACGAGCAGTACTTC,CASSVGASSYEQYF
few,15,TRBJ2-5,TRBV15,-,TGTGCCACCAGCAGGGCACCTAGCATACAAGAGACCCAGTACTTC,CATSRAPSIQETQYF
-,16,TRBJ1-6,TRBV27,-,TGTGCCAGCCTTCCAGGGATAGGGGGGTCTAATTCACCCCTCCACTTT,CASLPGIGGSNSPLHF
medium-sized,13,TRBJ1-6,TRBV30,-,TGTGCCTGGGTCGGGACAACTAATTCACCCCTCCACTTT,CAWVGTTNSPLHF
-,15,TRBJ2-2,TRBV5-1,TRBD2,TGCGCCAGCAGCCAAAAGAGGACTAGCCCCGGGGAGCTGTTTTTT,CASSQKRTSPGELFF
few,10,TRBJ1-2,TRBV6-1,-,TGTGCCAGCAGGAAGGATGGCTACACCTTC,CASRKDGYTF
-,16,TRBJ2-5,TRBV7-2,TRBD2,TGTGCCAGCAGCTTATTTCCACTAGCGGCCCAAGAGACCCAGTACTTC,CASSLFPLAAQETQYF
few,16,TRBJ2-7,TRBV6-1,TRBD1,TGTGCCAGCAGCCCCAGAGGGACAGGGAGCTCCTACGAGCAGTACTTC,CASSPRGTGSSYEQYF
-,11,TRBJ2-7,TRBV20-1,-,TGCAGTGCTAGAGACATCTACGAGCAGTACTTC,CSARDIYEQYF
few,16,TRBJ2-2,TRBV7-2,-,TGTGCCAGCAGCTTAAAGACGGGGATTAACACCGGGGAGCTGTTTTTT,CASSLKTGINTGELFF
few,19,TRBJ2-2,TRBV4-2,TRBD2,TGTGCCAGCAGCCCCGTCCCGGGACTAGCGGGGGAGAACACCGGGGAGCTGTTTTTT,CASSPVPGLAGENTGELFF
-,13,TRBJ2-5,TRBV20-1,TRBD1,TGCAGTGCTCCGGGACAGGGGGCTGAGACCCAGTACTTC,CSAPGQGAETQYF
medium-sized,14,TRBJ2-5,TRBV5-6,TRBD1,TGTGCCAGCAGTCCTCCGGACAGGGAAGAGACCCAGTACTTC,CASSPPDREETQYF
once,15,TRBJ2-1,TRBV6-1,TRBD2,TGTGCCAGCACCTTGACTAGCGGGGGGGCAGGTGAGCAGTTCTTC,CASTLTSGGAGEQFF
few,15,TRBJ1-3,TRBV25-1,-,TGTGCCAGCAGCTACGAGGGGTCGGGAGGAAACACCATATATTTT,CASSYEGSGGNTIYF
-,19,TRBJ1-5,TRBV20-1,-,TGCAGTGCTAGAGAGAACGGACAGAGAAGTGGCGCTAGCAATCAGCCCCAGCATTTT,CSARENGQRSGASNQPQHF
-,15,TRBJ1-6,TRBV10-2,-,TGCGCCAGCATGGCCATAAGCTCCTATAATTCACCCCTCCACTTT,CASMAISSYNSPLHF
few,12,TRBJ2-4,TRBV20-1,-,TGCAGCGCCGCCGGGGGTCGGGACATTCAGTACTTC,CSAAGGRDIQYF
-,16,TRBJ2-5,TRBV20-1,TRBD1,TGCAGTGCTAGAGAAAAAACAGGGGGAATCCAAGAGACCCAGTACTTC,CSAREKTGGIQETQYF